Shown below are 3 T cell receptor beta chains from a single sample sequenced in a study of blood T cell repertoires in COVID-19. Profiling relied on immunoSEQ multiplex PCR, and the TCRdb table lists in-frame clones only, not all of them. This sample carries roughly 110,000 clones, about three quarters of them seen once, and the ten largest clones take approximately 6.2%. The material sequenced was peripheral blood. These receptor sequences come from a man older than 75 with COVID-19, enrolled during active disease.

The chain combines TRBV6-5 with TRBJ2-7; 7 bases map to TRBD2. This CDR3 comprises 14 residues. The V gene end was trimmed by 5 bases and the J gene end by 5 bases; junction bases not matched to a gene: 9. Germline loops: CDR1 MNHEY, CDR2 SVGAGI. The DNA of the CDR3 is TGTGCCAGCAGTCCAAGGACTAGATTGAACGAGCAGTACTTC. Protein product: CASSPRTRLNEQYF.

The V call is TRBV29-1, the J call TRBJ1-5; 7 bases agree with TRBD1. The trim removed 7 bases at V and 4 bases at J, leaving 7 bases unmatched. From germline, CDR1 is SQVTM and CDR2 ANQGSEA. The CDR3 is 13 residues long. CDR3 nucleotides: TGCAGCGCCGTGGGACAGATGAATCAGCCCCAGCATTTT. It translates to CSAVGQMNQPQHF. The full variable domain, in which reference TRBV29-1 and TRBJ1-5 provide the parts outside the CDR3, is SAVISQKPSRDICQRGTSLTIQCQVDSQVTMMFWYRQQPGQSLTLIATANQGSEATYESGFVIDKFPISRPNLTFSTLTVSNMSPEDSSIYLCSAVGQMNQPQHFGDGTRLSIL.

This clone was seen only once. This CDR3 reads CASGEDRLIIAYEQYF. As DNA, the CDR3 is TGTGCCTCAGGGGAAGATCGGTTGATTATCGCCTACGAGCAGTACTTC. The rearrangement uses TRBV28 and TRBJ2-7, with D maybe TRBD1 (6 bases). CDR3 length: 16 residues. With 11 bases removed from V and 2 bases from J, the gap between germline ends came to 25 bases. Germline CDR1 MDHEN, CDR2 SYDVKM.